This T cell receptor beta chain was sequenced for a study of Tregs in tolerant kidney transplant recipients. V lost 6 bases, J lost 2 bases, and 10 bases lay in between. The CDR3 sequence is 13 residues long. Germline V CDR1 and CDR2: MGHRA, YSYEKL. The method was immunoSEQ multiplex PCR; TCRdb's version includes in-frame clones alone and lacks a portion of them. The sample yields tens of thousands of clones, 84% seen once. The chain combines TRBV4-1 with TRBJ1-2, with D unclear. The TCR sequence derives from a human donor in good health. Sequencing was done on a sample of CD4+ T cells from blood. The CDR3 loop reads CASRALGNYGYTF. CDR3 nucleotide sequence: TGCGCCAGCAGGGCCTTAGGAAACTATGGCTACACCTTC.